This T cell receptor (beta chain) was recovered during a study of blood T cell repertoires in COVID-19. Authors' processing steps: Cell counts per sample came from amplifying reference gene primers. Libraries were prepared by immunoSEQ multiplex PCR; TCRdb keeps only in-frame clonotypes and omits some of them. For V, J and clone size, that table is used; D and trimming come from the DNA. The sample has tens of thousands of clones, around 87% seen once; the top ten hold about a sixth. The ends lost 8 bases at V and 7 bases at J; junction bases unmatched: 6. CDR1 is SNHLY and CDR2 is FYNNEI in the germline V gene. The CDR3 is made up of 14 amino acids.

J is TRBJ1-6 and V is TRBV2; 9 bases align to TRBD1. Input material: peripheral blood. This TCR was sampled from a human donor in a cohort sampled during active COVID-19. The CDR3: CASGSGQGNSPLHF. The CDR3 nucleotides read TGTGCCAGCGGCTCGGGACAGGGCAATTCACCCCTCCACTTT.